This T cell receptor (beta chain) was observed in a study of T cells in Graves' hyperthyroidism and ophthalmopathy. The source material, RNA transcripts, was used to amplify TCR beta CDR3 regions. The TCR CDR3 first-round RT-PCR relied on the HTBI primer set. TCRdb re-called the multiplex PCR reads through MiXCR, storing one row per CDR3 protein. This sample has around 520,000 distinct CDR3 sequences; roughly an eighth occur once, and the top ten carry around a sixth. When ophthalmopathy did not progress within 18 months, Graves' hyperthyroidism was considered stable. Uncontrolled infections, other autoimmune diseases, pregnancy or lactation led to exclusion of patients. This clonotype was seen at least ten times. The sequenced material came from blood. The source is a woman younger than 35 with Graves' hyperthyroidism.

The CDR3 reads CASRESWEQYV. As DNA, the CDR3 is TGCGCCAGCAGGGAGAGCTGGGAGCAGTACGTC. The chain joins TRBV10-2 to TRBJ2-7; D gene uncertain. Germline-derived CDR1 and CDR2 are WSHSY and SAAADI. Trimming took 6 bases from V and 7 from J, leaving 10 bases between them. The CDR3 runs 11 residues.